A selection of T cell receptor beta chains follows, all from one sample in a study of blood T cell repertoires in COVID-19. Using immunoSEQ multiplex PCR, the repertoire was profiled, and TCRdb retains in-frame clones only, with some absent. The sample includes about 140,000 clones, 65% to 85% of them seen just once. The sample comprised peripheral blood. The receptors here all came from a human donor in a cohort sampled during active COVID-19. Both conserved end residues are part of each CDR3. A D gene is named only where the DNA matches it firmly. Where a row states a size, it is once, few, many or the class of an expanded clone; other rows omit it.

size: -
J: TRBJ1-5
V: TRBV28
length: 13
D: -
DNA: TGTGCCAGCAAATTCAGGGGCAGTCAGCCCCAGCATTTT
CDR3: CASKFRGSQPQHF

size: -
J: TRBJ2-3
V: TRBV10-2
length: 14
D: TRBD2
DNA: TGCGCCAGCAGCTTGACTAGCGGGGGGAATACGCAGTATTTT
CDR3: CASSLTSGGNTQYF

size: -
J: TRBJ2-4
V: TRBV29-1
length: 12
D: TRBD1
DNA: TGCAGCGCTGGACAGGGGCTTAACATTCAGTACTTC
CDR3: CSAGQGLNIQYF

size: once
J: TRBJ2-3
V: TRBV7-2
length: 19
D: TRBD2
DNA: TGTGCCAGCAGCTTAGCGCGTACACTAGCGGGGGGGCCGACAGATACGCAGTATTTT
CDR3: CASSLARTLAGGPTDTQYF

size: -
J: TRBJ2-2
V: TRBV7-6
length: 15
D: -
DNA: TGTGCCAGCAGCTTAGGGGGGCGCCACACCGGGGAGCTGTTTTTT
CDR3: CASSLGGRHTGELFF

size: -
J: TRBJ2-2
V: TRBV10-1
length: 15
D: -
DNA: TGCGCCAGCAGTGTCTCGCGGGGAGGCACCGGGGAGCTGTTTTTT
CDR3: CASSVSRGGTGELFF

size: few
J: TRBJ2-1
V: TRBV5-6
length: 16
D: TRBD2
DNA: TGTGCCAGCAGCTTGTTGCTGGGACTAGGCCCCAATGAGCAGTTCTTC
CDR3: CASSLLLGLGPNEQFF

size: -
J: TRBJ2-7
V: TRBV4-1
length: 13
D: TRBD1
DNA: TGCGCCAGCAGCACCCGACAGGGGGCCGAGCAGTACTTC
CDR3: CASSTRQGAEQYF

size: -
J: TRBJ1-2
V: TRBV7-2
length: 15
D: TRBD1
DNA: TGTGCCAGCAGCTACTGGACAGGGAGGAACTATGGCTACACCTTC
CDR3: CASSYWTGRNYGYTF

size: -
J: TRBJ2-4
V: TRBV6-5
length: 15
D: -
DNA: TGTGCCAGTACCCGGGACACCCTAGCCAAAAACATTCAGTACTTC
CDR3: CASTRDTLAKNIQYF

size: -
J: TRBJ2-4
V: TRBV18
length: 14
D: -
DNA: TGTGCCAGCTCACCCACGGCCCAAGGGGACATTCAGTACTTC
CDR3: CASSPTAQGDIQYF

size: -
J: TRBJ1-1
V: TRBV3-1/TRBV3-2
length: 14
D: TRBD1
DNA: TGTGCCAGCGCAACGAGGGGGCTAAACACTGAAGCTTTCTTT
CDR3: CASATRGLNTEAFF

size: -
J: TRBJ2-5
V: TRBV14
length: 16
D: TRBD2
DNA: TGTGCCAGCAGCCAAAACAGCGGGGCCAGCCAAGAGACCCAGTACTTC
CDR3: CASSQNSGASQETQYF

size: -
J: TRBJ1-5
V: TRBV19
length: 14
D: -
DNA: TGTGCCAGTAGCCGACAGGCGGTAAATCAGCCCCAGCATTTT
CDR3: CASSRQAVNQPQHF

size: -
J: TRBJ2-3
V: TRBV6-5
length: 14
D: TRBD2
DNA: TGTGCCAGCAGGAGTAGCGGGGGGGCAGATACGCAGTATTTT
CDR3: CASRSSGGADTQYF

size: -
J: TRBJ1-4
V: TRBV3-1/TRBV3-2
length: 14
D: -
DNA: TGTGCCAGCAGCCACGGGGGGTCGGCTGAAAAACTGTTTTTT
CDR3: CASSHGGSAEKLFF

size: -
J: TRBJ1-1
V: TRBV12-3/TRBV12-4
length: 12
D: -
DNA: TGTGCCAGCAGTTCAGGGGCCGCTGAAGCTTTCTTT
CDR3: CASSSGAAEAFF

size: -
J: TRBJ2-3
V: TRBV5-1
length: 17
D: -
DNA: TGCGCCAGCAGCTCTAATATCCCGGGGGGCCGTAGGGATACGCAGTATTTT
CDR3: CASSSNIPGGRRDTQYF

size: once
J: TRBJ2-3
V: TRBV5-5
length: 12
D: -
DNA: TGTGCCAGCGAGTCTAGCACAGATACGCAGTATTTT
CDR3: CASESSTDTQYF

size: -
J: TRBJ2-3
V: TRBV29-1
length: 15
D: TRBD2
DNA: TGCAGCGTGGACACTAGCGGGGGGGCGGCAGATACGCAGTATTTT
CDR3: CSVDTSGGAADTQYF

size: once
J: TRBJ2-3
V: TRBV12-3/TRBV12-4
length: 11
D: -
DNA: TGTGCCAGCCATAGCACAGATACGCAGTATTTT
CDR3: CASHSTDTQYF

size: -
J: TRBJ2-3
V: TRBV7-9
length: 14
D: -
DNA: TGTGCCAGCAGCTTATTGGGGCGCACAGATACGCAGTATTTT
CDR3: CASSLLGRTDTQYF

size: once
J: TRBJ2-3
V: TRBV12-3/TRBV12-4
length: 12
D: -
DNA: TGTGCCAGCAGCGACAGTGCAGATACGCAGTATTTT
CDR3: CASSDSADTQYF

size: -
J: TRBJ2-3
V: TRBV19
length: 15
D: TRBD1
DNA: TGTGCCAGTAGTCAACGGACAGGGATGACAGATACGCAGTATTTT
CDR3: CASSQRTGMTDTQYF

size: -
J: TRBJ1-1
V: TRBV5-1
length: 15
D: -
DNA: TGCGCCAGCAGCCCATTGACAGGATTGAACACTGAAGCTTTCTTT
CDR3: CASSPLTGLNTEAFF

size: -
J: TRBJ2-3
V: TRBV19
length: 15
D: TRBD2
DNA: TGTGCCAGCACCCTAGCGGGGGCCTACACAGATACGCAGTATTTT
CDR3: CASTLAGAYTDTQYF

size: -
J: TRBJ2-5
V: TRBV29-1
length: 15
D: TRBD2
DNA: TGCAGCGCCTGGTCGTTGGGGGGGTACCAAGAGACCCAGTACTTC
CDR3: CSAWSLGGYQETQYF

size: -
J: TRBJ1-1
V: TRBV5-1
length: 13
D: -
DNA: TGCGCCAGCAGCTCCGGACTTAACACTGAAGCTTTCTTT
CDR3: CASSSGLNTEAFF

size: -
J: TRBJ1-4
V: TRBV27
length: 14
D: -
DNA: TGTGCCAGCAGACAATACTTGGGGAGTGAAAAACTGTTTTTT
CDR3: CASRQYLGSEKLFF

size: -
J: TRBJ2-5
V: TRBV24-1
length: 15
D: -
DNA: TGTGCCACCAGTGACCCGGGGGGCAGTCAAGAGACCCAGTACTTC
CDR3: CATSDPGGSQETQYF

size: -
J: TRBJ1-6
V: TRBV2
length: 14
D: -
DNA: TGTGCCAGCAGGCAAGGGGGATCTAATTCACCCCTCCACTTT
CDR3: CASRQGGSNSPLHF

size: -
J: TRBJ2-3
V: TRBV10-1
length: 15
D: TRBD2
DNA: TGCGCCAGCAGTGAGGCTAGCGGGGGCACGAATACGCAGTATTTT
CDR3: CASSEASGGTNTQYF

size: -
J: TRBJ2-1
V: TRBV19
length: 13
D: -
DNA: TGTGCCAGTAGCTCGACCAGGGGTGGTGAGCAGTTCTTC
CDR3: CASSSTRGGEQFF

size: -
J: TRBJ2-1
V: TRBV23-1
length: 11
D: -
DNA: TGCGCCAGCAGTCAATCCCAGGGGCAGTTCTTC
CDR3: CASSQSQGQFF

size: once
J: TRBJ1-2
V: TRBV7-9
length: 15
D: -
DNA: TGTGCCAGCAGCTTAGGGCAGGGGCAGGGATATGGCTACACCTTC
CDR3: CASSLGQGQGYGYTF

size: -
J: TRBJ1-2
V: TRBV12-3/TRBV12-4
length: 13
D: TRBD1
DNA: TGTGCCAGCAGCCCCGACAGGGGGAATGGCTACACCTTC
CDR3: CASSPDRGNGYTF

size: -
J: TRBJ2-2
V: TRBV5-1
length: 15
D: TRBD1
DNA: TGCGCCAGCAGCTTGGACAGGGGCGGAATCGGGGAGCTGTTTTTT
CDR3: CASSLDRGGIGELFF

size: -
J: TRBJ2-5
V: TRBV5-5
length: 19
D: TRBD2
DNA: TGTGCCAGCAGCCCGGGAGGACTAGCGGGGGGAACGTACCAAGAGACCCAGTACTTC
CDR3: CASSPGGLAGGTYQETQYF

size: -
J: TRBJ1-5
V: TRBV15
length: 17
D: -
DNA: TGTGCCACCAGCAGAGATCGTGTTCTGGGAGCTCGGCAGCCCCAGCATTTT
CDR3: CATSRDRVLGARQPQHF

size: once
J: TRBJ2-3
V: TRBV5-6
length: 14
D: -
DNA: TGTGCCAGCAGCTTGGACAGGGTTTCAGATACGCAGTATTTT
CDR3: CASSLDRVSDTQYF

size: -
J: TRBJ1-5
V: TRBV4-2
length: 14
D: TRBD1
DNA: TGTGCCAGCAGCCAATCCCAGGGGGGTCAGCCCCAGCATTTT
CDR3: CASSQSQGGQPQHF

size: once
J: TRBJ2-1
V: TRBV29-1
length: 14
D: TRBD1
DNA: TGCAGCGTGAGGACAGGGGGCGCCGGGAATGAGCAGTTCTTC
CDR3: CSVRTGGAGNEQFF

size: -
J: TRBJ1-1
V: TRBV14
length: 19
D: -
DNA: TGTGCCAGCAGCCAAGATCGGTCAGGTCCCCATCCCATGAACACTGAAGCTTTCTTT
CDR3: CASSQDRSGPHPMNTEAFF

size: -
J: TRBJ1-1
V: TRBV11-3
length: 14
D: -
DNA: TGTGCCAGCAGCTCCTCCCGGGTGAACACTGAAGCTTTCTTT
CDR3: CASSSSRVNTEAFF

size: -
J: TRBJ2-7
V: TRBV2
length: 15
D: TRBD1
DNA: TGTGCCAGCAGTGAATCAGGGACAGGGGTGGAAGAGCAGTACTTC
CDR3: CASSESGTGVEEQYF

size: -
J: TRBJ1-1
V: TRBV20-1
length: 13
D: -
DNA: TGCAGTGCTAGTTTTCCCTCGAACACTGAAGCTTTCTTT
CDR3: CSASFPSNTEAFF

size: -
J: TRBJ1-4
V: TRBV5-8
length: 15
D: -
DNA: TGTGCCAGCAGCTTTGGAAGGACTTCGTATGAAAAACTGTTTTTT
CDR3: CASSFGRTSYEKLFF

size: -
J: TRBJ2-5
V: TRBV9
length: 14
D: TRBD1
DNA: TGTGCCAGCAGCGTGGGACAGGGAAGGGAGACCCAGTACTTC
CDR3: CASSVGQGRETQYF